This TCR beta chain was captured in a study of regulatory T cells in long-lasting Graves disease. Stated time point: newly diagnosed GD, antithyroid drugs for less than 3 months. From PBMCs, RNA was extracted and then used to make the TCR library. This clonotype was counted many times. Arm-PCR of CDR3 regions and iRepertoire HTBI primers were used to build TCR beta libraries. TCRdb used MiXCR to reprocess the multiplex PCR reads, holding one entry per CDR3 protein. The data contain approximately 490,000 distinct CDR3 sequences, around 15% of them singletons. Germline assignment: CDR1 KGHDR and CDR2 SFDVKD. The CDR3 is made up of 13 amino acids. Trimming took 7 bases from V and 5 from J, leaving 12 bases between them. These data are also associated with another study on T cells in Graves' hyperthyroidism and ophthalmopathy.

The chain carries TRBV24-1 and TRBJ2-3; TRBD2 is a possible D gene (6 bases). Source: peripheral blood mononuclear cells (PBMCs), taken at new diagnosis, from a patient treated with antithyroid drugs. This sequence was found in a man aged 40-49 years with Graves disease. CDR3 sequence reads: CATRTTGEDTQYF. Written as DNA, the CDR3 is TGTGCCACCAGAACCACGGGAGAAGATACGCAGTATTTT.